Below are 3 T cell receptor beta chains sequenced from a single sample in a study of shared clonotypes between healthy human individuals. TCRdb keeps only in-frame clones here, not all; method: immunoSEQ multiplex PCR. The sample includes 1,500,000 or so clones, approximately 98.5% seen only once; the top ten take roughly 0.35%. Sequencing input: naive CD4+ T cells sorted from blood. Subset described: CD45RA+ positively selected. The source of these receptors is a man aged 25 to 40 in good health.

This clone was counted a single time. The chain carries TRBV28 and TRBJ2-7; D uncertain. Germline CDR1 and CDR2: MDHEN and SYDVKM. The CDR3 length is 14 residues. With 4 bases removed from V and 2 bases from J, the gap between germline ends came to 12 bases. The CDR3 spells CASSSQTFPYEQYF. For the CDR3, the DNA is TGTGCCAGCAGTTCCCAGACATTCCCCTACGAGCAGTACTTC.

This chain connects TRBV5-1 to TRBJ2-5; D is unresolved. CDR3 length: 13 amino acids. Looked up from germline, CDR1 is SGHRS and CDR2 is YFSETQ. V lost 6 bases and J 3 bases, leaving 12 bases between the germline ends. CDR3 sequence reads: CASTTAVEETQYF. The CDR3 DNA is TGCGCCAGCACCACCGCGGTTGAAGAGACCCAGTACTTC. Based on the CDR3 plus reference TRBV5-1 and TRBJ2-5, the full variable domain is KAGVTQTPRYLIKTRGQQVTLSCSPISGHRSVSWYQQTPGQGLQFLFEYFSETQRNKGNFPGRFSGRQFSNSRSEMNVSTLELGDSALYLCASTTAVEETQYFGPGTRLLVL.

The CDR3 DNA follows: TGTGCCAGTAGGTCGCCTAGCGGGCCTAGCACAGATACGCAGTATTTT. This sequence encodes CASRSPSGPSTDTQYF. The V and J genes are TRBV19 and TRBJ2-3; 8 nucleotides agree with TRBD2. The V and J ends lost 6 bases and 0 bases, in that order; junction bases with no gene match: 8. Germline V lookup: CDR1 LNHDA, CDR2 SQIVND (reference sequence). The CDR3 length is 16 residues.